These T cell receptor beta chains were read from a single sample in a study of T cells in Graves' hyperthyroidism and ophthalmopathy. TCRdb reanalysed the multiplex PCR reads using MiXCR and keeps one entry per CDR3 protein. The profile shows hundreds of thousands of distinct CDR3 sequences, just under 45% of them singletons. The sequenced sample consisted of peripheral blood or thyroid tissue (not recorded which). The receptors come from an adult man with Graves' disease, either hyperthyroidism or ophthalmopathy (not recorded which). Each CDR3 is given without its conserved first and last residue.

>TRBJ1-6|TRBV5-5
ASSWTDLEPLH
>TRBJ1-1|TRBV2
ASRYRTANTEAF
>TRBJ1-5|TRBV4-1
ASSQEWRNEPQH
>TRBJ1-6|TRBV7-2
ASSLARLH
>TRBJ1-3|TRBV4-1
ASSQGGTASSGNTIY
>TRBJ1-4|TRBV19
ASSNQGTSEKLF
>TRBJ1-1|TRBV10-3
ASSGTGTNTEAF
>TRBJ1-6|TRBV7-9
ASSLGQGVHSPLH
>TRBJ1-2|TRBV9
ASSLSATGQGIDGYT
>TRBJ1-2|TRBV19
ASSDSLGYT
>TRBJ1-5|TRBV6-4
ASSLGSGDQPQH
>TRBJ1-2|TRBV7-3
ASSPFRQANYGYT
>TRBJ1-1|TRBV5-1
ASSTTDEAF
>TRBJ1-5|TRBV20-1
SASGEQPQH
>TRBJ1-5|TRBV5-6
ASDRTGLNQPQH
>TRBJ1-3|TRBV6-5
ASSPAGTGNTIY
>TRBJ2-7|TRBV10-3
AIRLTGGTYEQY
>TRBJ2-7|TRBV6-1
ASRAPGAGDGEQY
>TRBJ1-4|TRBV20-1
SVKRAVNEKLF
>TRBJ1-4|TRBV5-6
AWSAYREGEKLF
>TRBJ2-7|TRBV2
ASSQGRDGYEQY
>TRBJ2-7|TRBV10-3
ASIRSSYEQY
>TRBJ2-5|TRBV6-6
ASRRGQFLETQY
>TRBJ1-5|TRBV20-1
SATWGYSNQPQH
>TRBJ2-5|TRBV12-3/TRBV12-4
ASSPGPGQGRETQY
>TRBJ2-5|TRBV7-9
ASSLATNQETQY
>TRBJ1-6|TRBV5-1
ASSTTGIGSPLH
>TRBJ1-1|TRBV9
ASSGPTEAF
>TRBJ1-6|TRBV2
ASSELGQGASPLH
>TRBJ2-5|TRBV7-2
ASSLRVAGETQY
>TRBJ1-5|TRBV24-1
ATSDSQRGNQPQH
>TRBJ1-1|TRBV4-3
ASSQLQGTAF
>TRBJ2-7|TRBV20-1
SARREGSGYEQY
>TRBJ1-1|TRBV19
ASSFREEAF
>TRBJ1-6|TRBV25-1
ASRPPGSPLH
>TRBJ1-1|TRBV9
ASSEVRTGWAF
>TRBJ2-5|TRBV6-5
ASSYSSGSSWETQY
>TRBJ1-6|TRBV10-3
AISPDRDNSPLH
>TRBJ2-7|TRBV20-1
SAPGGSGYEQY
>TRBJ1-1|TRBV7-8
ASSRLSQTLNTEAF
>TRBJ2-5|TRBV12-3/TRBV12-4
ASSLYQTQETQY
>TRBJ1-6|TRBV7-6
ASSSTGGESPLH
>TRBJ1-2|TRBV2
ASTSSPGQGALGYGYT
>TRBJ1-1|TRBV19
ASSPSVGTEAF
>TRBJ1-6|TRBV9
AIGSGSLH
>TRBJ1-1|TRBV7-8
AWKDRSFSEAF
>TRBJ1-5|TRBV7-8
ASSMKIRELGHQPQH
>TRBJ1-5|TRBV7-2
ASSLEGSPNQPQH
>TRBJ2-3|TRBV10-3
AISIAGLTDTQY
>TRBJ2-2|TRBV24-1
ATSQWVGNTGELF
>TRBJ2-2|TRBV7-9
ASRGQGVGTPGELF
>TRBJ2-7|TRBV7-9
ASTKGSSYEQY
>TRBJ1-1|TRBV29-1
SVYMGMNTEAF
>TRBJ1-3|TRBV7-9
ASSLYPPGETSGNTIY
>TRBJ1-4|TRBV20-1
SATGWTNGKLF
>TRBJ1-4|TRBV20-1
SASPPTKEKLF